This T cell receptor beta chain was sequenced in a study of blood T cell repertoires in COVID-19. The wider study: PBMCs, B-cell-depleted T cells, or T cells provided the cDNA or gDNA that made up the material.

This clone was seen only a few times. Source study methods: Cell counts per sample came from amplifying reference gene primers. The repertoire was sequenced with immunoSEQ multiplex PCR; TCRdb's copy has only in-frame clones and lacks some. From that table come the V and J calls and clone size; the DNA was used to work out D and trimming. The sample has about 120,000 clones; about 85% are singletons. The CDR3 is 13 residues long. V was shortened by 5 bases and J by 4 bases, with 11 bases between the two germline ends. The sequence was collected from an elderly man with active or convalescent COVID-19. The chain links TRBV12-3 or TRBV12-4 to TRBJ1-1, with D possibly being TRBD1 (5 bases). Material for sequencing was peripheral blood. The CDR3 is CASSRGGPTEAFF. The DNA for the CDR3 is TGTGCCAGCAGTCGGGGGGGACCCACTGAAGCTTTCTTT.